The 27 T cell receptor beta chains below all came from one sample that was sequenced in a study of shared clonotypes between healthy human individuals (dated by TCRdb to 2020 to 2021). The protocol used for the library was the immunoSEQ multiplex PCR assay. TCRdb obtained this table from immuneACCESS and retained in-frame rearrangements with V and J assigned. These tables miss some clones; where compared with another copy, unresolved V genes account for less than half of the shortfall, and the remainder is unexplained. The sample table holds approximately 2,000,000 clones, of which under 95% were seen once. The leading ten clones occupy approximately 0.4% of the sample. Input material: naive CD4+ T cells from PBMCs. Taken with the paper, the label for cell subset or site translates to: CD45RA+ positively selected. These receptors all come from a man aged 18 to 29 in good health. Some clones in this sample may be carry-over from other donors' samples.

V is TRBV4-2 and J is TRBJ2-5; D unresolved. This CDR3 comprises 13 residues. Germline V gene lookup returns CDR1 LGHNA and CDR2 YNFKEQ. Trimming shortened V by 4 bases and J by 5 bases, and 11 bases separated the two germline ends. CDR3 in DNA: TGTGCCAGCAGCCGAACTACGGAGGAGACCCAGTACTTC. It translates to CASSRTTEETQYF.

The chain has TRBV4-1 and TRBJ1-2; perhaps TRBD1 as D (6 bases). Trimming left V 0 bases short and J 5 bases short, with 16 bases between. Germline CDR1 reads MGHRA; CDR2 reads YSYEKL. This CDR3 is built from 16 residues. CDR3: CASSQDDVRGGYGYTF. CDR3 nucleotides: TGCGCCAGCAGCCAAGATGATGTCAGGGGTGGATATGGCTACACCTTC.

The chain joins TRBV19 to TRBJ1-2, with 10 bases matching TRBD1. Looked up from germline, CDR1 is LNHDA and CDR2 is SQIVND (reference sequence). The CDR3 extends over 15 amino acids. V shed 5 bases and J 5 bases; nucleotides not matched to a gene: 8. The CDR3 is CASSPRGTGVYGYTF. The DNA of the CDR3 is TGTGCCAGTAGTCCTCGAGGGACAGGGGTATATGGCTACACCTTC.

The CDR3 region is CASSIVSANQPQHF. In nucleotides, the CDR3 is TGTGCCAGTAGTATTGTGTCAGCCAATCAGCCCCAGCATTTT. The J gene is TRBJ1-5, the V gene TRBV19; the D is unclear. This CDR3 contains 14 residues. Germline V gene data show CDR1 as LNHDA and CDR2 as SQIVND (reference sequence). Deletions cut 3 bases from V and 3 bases from J, with 9 bases between.

For the CDR3, the DNA is TGTGCCAGCTCACCAGGGCCCAACGAGCAGTACTTC. This codes for CASSPGPNEQYF. The genes are TRBV18 and TRBJ2-7; D unclear. CDR3 length equals 12 residues. Trimming took 2 bases from V and 5 from J, leaving 7 bases between them. Germline CDR1 and CDR2: KGHSH and LQKENI. The full variable domain, rest sourced from reference TRBV18 and TRBJ2-7, is NAGVMQNPRHLVRRRGQEARLRCSPMKGHSHVYWYRQLPEEGLKFMVYLQKENIIDESGMPKERFSAEFPKEGPSILRIQQVVRGDSAAYFCASSPGPNEQYFGPGTRLTVT.

This chain links TRBV2 with TRBJ1-3; D gene unclear. V shed 6 bases and J shed 3 bases, with 6 bases lying between them. This CDR3 has 12 amino acids. CDR1 and CDR2 from the germline V gene are SNHLY and FYNNEI. CDR3 DNA sequence: TGTGCCAGCAGGTTCAGTGGAAACACCATATATTTT. This gives the protein CASRFSGNTIYF.

The chain couples TRBV7-8 to TRBJ1-1; D gene ambiguous. V was cut by 4 bases and J by 0 bases, with 3 bases left in between. Germline V gene lookup returns CDR1 SGHVS and CDR2 FQNEAQ. The CDR3 runs to 12 residues. CDR3 DNA: TGTGCCAGCAGCTACTTGAACACTGAAGCTTTCTTT. This codes for CASSYLNTEAFF.

V and J are TRBV29-1 and TRBJ2-3; D not resolved. The V and J ends lost 4 bases and 0 bases respectively, with 11 bases between them. Germline V lookup: CDR1 SQVTM, CDR2 ANQGSEA. CDR3 length equals 14 residues. CDR3 DNA sequence: TGCAGCGTTGGCGGCGGCCCTAGCACAGATACGCAGTATTTT. Translating it yields CSVGGGPSTDTQYF.

This rearrangement joins TRBV6-5 to TRBJ1-1, with D hard to call. The germline V gene encodes CDR1 MNHEY and CDR2 SVGAGI. With 7 bases removed from V and 1 base from J, the gap between germline ends came to 13 bases. The length of the CDR3 is 14 residues. CDR3 nucleotide sequence: TGTGCCAGCAATAGACACTTGTCGAACACTGAAGCTTTCTTT. Amino acid sequence: CASNRHLSNTEAFF.

This clone was picked up one time. This sequence joins TRBV6-1 and TRBJ1-2; D possibly corresponds to TRBD1 (5 bases). V was pared by 2 bases and J by 4 bases, with 8 bases between. The germline gives CDR1 MNHNS, CDR2 SASEGT. This CDR3 has 13 amino acids. CDR3 amino acids: CASSEQGGYGYTF. In DNA form, the CDR3 reads TGTGCCAGCAGTGAACAGGGAGGCTATGGCTACACCTTC.

The rearrangement joins TRBV4-2 to TRBJ1-2; 8 bases map to TRBD1. CDR1 and CDR2 (germline): LGHNA, YNFKEQ. This CDR3 region has 13 residues. The junction had 6 bases not matched to a gene; V was cut back by 4 bases and J by 8 bases. The CDR3 here is CASSPGQGGGYTF. The CDR3 bases are TGTGCCAGCAGCCCCGGACAGGGCGGAGGCTACACCTTC.

The chain's CDR3 is CASSQREEYGYTF. The CDR3 region has the DNA TGCGCCAGCAGCCAGAGGGAGGAATATGGCTACACCTTC. The chain carries TRBV4-1 and TRBJ1-2; D remains ambiguous. Germline assignment: CDR1 MGHRA and CDR2 YSYEKL. The CDR3 sequence is 13 residues long. Deletions cut 3 bases from V and 5 bases from J, with 10 bases between.

This CDR3 is CATSRDLGEQPQHF. CDR3 bases: TGTGCCACCAGCAGAGATTTGGGGGAACAGCCCCAGCATTTT. The V call is TRBV15, the J call TRBJ1-5; a weak D match, TRBD1 (5 bases). There are 14 residues in the CDR3. The germline V gene encodes CDR1 LNHNV and CDR2 YYDKDF (reference sequence). The V end was cut by 0 bases, the J end by 7 bases, with 10 bases between.

The chain carries TRBV7-2 and TRBJ2-5; no firm D call. From germline, CDR1 is SGHTA and CDR2 FQGNSA. The CDR3 has 15 residues. The V end was cut by 2 bases, the J end by 6 bases, with 16 bases between. CDR3 sequence reads: CASSLIHRNLKTQYF. The CDR3, as DNA: TGTGCCAGCAGCTTAATCCACAGAAACCTGAAGACCCAGTACTTC.

This sequence joins TRBV6-1 and TRBJ2-3; 7 bases align to TRBD1. V was pared by 8 bases and J by 0 bases, with 8 bases of the junction left unmatched. Germline CDR1 MNHNS, CDR2 SASEGT. This CDR3 has 15 amino acids. CDR3 residues: CASRWTGLSTDTQYF. The CDR3 DNA sequence: TGTGCCAGCCGGTGGACAGGTCTTAGCACAGATACGCAGTATTTT.

The J gene is TRBJ2-7, the V gene TRBV15; 10 bases line up with TRBD2. The CDR3 extends over 16 amino acids. V gave up 5 bases and J gave up 2 bases; unmatched junction bases: 9. CDR1 and CDR2 from the germline V gene are LNHNV and YYDKDF (reference sequence). The CDR3 spells CATSGIAGGTPYEQYF. The CDR3 DNA reads as TGTGCCACCAGCGGGATAGCGGGAGGCACCCCCTACGAGCAGTACTTC.

The chain is built from TRBV5-6 and TRBJ2-3; the D gene could be TRBD1 or TRBD2 (5 bases each). Looked up from germline, CDR1 is SGHDT and CDR2 is YYEEEE. V shed 4 bases and J shed 1 base, with 13 bases lying between them. This CDR3 spans 15 amino acids. The CDR3 sequence: CASSHAGARTDTQYF. In nucleotides, the CDR3 is TGTGCCAGCAGCCACGCCGGGGCTCGCACAGATACGCAGTATTTT.

With respect to this clone: This same CDR3 is encoded by further DNA sequences in the sample. The chain combines TRBV7-2 with TRBJ2-1, with 9 bases aligning to TRBD2. The CDR3 totals 16 residues. Per the germline V gene, CDR1 is SGHTA and CDR2 is FQGNSA. J lost 1 base, V lost 1 base, and 2 bases had no gene match. CDR3 sequence: CASSLGAGGSYNEQFF. The DNA for the CDR3 is TGTGCCAGCAGCTTAGGTGCGGGAGGGTCCTACAATGAGCAGTTCTTC.

V gene TRBV5-1 combines with J gene TRBJ2-1, with D possibly being TRBD1 (6 bases). Germline loops: CDR1 SGHRS, CDR2 YFSETQ. The CDR3 contains 15 residues. V was trimmed by 7 bases and J by 8 bases, leaving 22 bases between them. CDR3 protein: CASVQGVRGYDEQFF. The DNA of the CDR3 is TGCGCCAGCGTTCAGGGTGTCAGGGGTTACGATGAGCAGTTCTTC. The variable domain in full, completed from reference TRBV5-1 and TRBJ2-1, reads KAGVTQTPRYLIKTRGQQVTLSCSPISGHRSVSWYQQTPGQGLQFLFEYFSETQRNKGNFPGRFSGRQFSNSRSEMNVSTLELGDSALYLCASVQGVRGYDEQFFGPGTRLTVL.

J is TRBJ1-2 and V is TRBV4-2; perhaps TRBD1 as D (5 bases). The germline V gene has CDR1 LGHNA and CDR2 YNFKEQ. This CDR3 region has 13 residues. The V gene lost 5 bases and the J gene lost 4 bases, with 11 bases spanning the gap. DNA for the CDR3: TGTGCCAGCAGCGGGGGGTTTCCCTATGGCTACACCTTC. The encoded protein is CASSGGFPYGYTF.

This clone is a singleton in its sample. J is TRBJ2-3 and V is TRBV5-4; 9 bases align to TRBD1. This CDR3 is built from 16 residues. The germline CDR1 and CDR2 sequences are SGHNT and YYREEE (reference sequence). V shed 10 bases, J shed 3 bases, and the junction held 15 bases outside the gene matches. The CDR3, as DNA: TGTGCCTGGATATCCGGTAGGGACAGGGTGACAGATACGCAGTATTTT. Protein: CAWISGRDRVTDTQYF.

This sequence joins TRBV5-1 and TRBJ2-5; TRBD2 is a possible D gene (6 bases). From germline, CDR1 is SGHRS and CDR2 YFSETQ. CDR3 length: 14 amino acids. Trimming shortened V by 2 bases and J by 1 base, and 9 bases separated the two germline ends. The CDR3, as DNA: TGCGCCAGCAGCTTTGCCGGGGGCCAAGAGACCCAGTACTTC. This codes for CASSFAGGQETQYF. The full variable domain, its missing parts supplied by reference TRBV5-1 and TRBJ2-5, is KAGVTQTPRYLIKTRGQQVTLSCSPISGHRSVSWYQQTPGQGLQFLFEYFSETQRNKGNFPGRFSGRQFSNSRSEMNVSTLELGDSALYLCASSFAGGQETQYFGPGTRLLVL.

Of note for this clone: Other nucleotide sequences in the sample specify the same CDR3. The chain carries TRBV2 and TRBJ1-3; D gene ambiguous. Between the trimmed V and J ends, which lost 8 bases and 0 bases, there was a span of 5 bases. Germline V gene data show CDR1 as SNHLY and CDR2 as FYNNEI. CDR3 length: 12 residues. The CDR3 nucleotides are TGTGCCAGCTCCAACTCTGGAAACACCATATATTTT. Translation: CASSNSGNTIYF.

The rearrangement uses TRBV18 and TRBJ2-1; D unclear. This CDR3 spans 16 amino acids. CDR1 is KGHSH and CDR2 is LQKENI in the germline V gene. V was pared by 4 bases and J by 0 bases, with 13 bases between. CDR3 sequence (DNA): TGTGCCAGCTCACTGATTGGCACGAGCTCCTACAATGAGCAGTTCTTC. Protein sequence: CASSLIGTSSYNEQFF.

V is TRBV5-4 and J is TRBJ2-5; D remains ambiguous. The germline CDR1 and CDR2 sequences are SGHNT and YYREEE (reference sequence). Trimming cost V 4 bases and J 2 bases, with 6 bases left between them. This CDR3 is built from 12 residues. This chain's CDR3 is CASSVIQETQYF. The DNA of the CDR3 is TGTGCCAGCAGCGTCATACAAGAGACCCAGTACTTC.

As regards this clone: Different DNA sequences within this sample yield the same CDR3. This chain connects TRBV14 to TRBJ2-7; no firm D call. The length of the CDR3 is 13 residues. The V and J ends lost 0 bases and 3 bases respectively, with 6 bases between them. Germline assignment: CDR1 SGHDN and CDR2 FVKESK. DNA for the CDR3: TGTGCCAGCAGCCAAGATTTGGGCTACGAGCAGTACTTC. It is translated as CASSQDLGYEQYF.

This sequence joins TRBV28 and TRBJ2-5; perhaps TRBD2 as D (5 bases). The V gene's germline CDR1 is MDHEN and CDR2 SYDVKM. Trimming left V 10 bases short and J 1 base short, with 7 bases between. The CDR3 has 11 residues. The CDR3 coding sequence is TGTGCCACCCGGGGCCAAGAGACCCAGTACTTC. Translation: CATRGQETQYF.